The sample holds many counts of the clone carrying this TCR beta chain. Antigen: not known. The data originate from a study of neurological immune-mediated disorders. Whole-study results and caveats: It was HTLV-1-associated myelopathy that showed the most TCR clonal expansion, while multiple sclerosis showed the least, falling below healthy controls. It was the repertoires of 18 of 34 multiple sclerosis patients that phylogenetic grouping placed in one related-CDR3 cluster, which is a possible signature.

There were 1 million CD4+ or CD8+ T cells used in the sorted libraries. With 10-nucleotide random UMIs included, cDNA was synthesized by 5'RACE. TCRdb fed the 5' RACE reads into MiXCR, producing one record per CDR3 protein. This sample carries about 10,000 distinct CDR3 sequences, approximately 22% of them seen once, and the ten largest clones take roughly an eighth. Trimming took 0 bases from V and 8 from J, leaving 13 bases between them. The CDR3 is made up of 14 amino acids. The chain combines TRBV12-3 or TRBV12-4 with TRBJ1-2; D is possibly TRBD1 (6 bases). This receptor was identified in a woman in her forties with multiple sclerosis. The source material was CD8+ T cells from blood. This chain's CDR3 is CASSLAGGSKGYTF. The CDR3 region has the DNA TGTGCCAGCAGTTTAGCAGGGGGTTCGAAGGGCTACACCTTC.